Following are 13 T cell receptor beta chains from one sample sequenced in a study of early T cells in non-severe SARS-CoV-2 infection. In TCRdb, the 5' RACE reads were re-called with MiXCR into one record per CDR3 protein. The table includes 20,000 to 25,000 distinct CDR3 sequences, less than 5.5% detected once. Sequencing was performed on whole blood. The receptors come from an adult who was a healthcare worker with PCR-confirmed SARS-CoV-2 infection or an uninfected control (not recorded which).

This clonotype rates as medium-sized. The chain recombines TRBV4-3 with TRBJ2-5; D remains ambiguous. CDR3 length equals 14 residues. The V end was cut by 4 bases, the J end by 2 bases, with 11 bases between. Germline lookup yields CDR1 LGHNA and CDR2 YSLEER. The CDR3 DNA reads TGCGCCAGCAGCCGAACGGGTAGACAAGAGACCCAGTACTTC. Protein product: CASSRTGRQETQYF.

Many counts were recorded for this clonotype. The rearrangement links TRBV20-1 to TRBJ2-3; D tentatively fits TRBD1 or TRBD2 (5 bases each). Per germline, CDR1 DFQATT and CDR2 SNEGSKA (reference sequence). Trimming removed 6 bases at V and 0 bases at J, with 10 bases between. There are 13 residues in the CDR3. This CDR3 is CSAPRGSTDTQYF. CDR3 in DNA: TGCAGTGCCCCCCGGGGCAGCACAGATACGCAGTATTTT.

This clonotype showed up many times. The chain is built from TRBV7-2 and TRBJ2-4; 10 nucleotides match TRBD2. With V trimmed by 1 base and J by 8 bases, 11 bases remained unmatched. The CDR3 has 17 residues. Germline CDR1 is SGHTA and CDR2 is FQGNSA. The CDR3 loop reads CASSLVASGSSQDIQYF. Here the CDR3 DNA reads TGTGCCAGCAGCTTAGTGGCTAGCGGGAGTTCCCAAGACATTCAGTACTTC.

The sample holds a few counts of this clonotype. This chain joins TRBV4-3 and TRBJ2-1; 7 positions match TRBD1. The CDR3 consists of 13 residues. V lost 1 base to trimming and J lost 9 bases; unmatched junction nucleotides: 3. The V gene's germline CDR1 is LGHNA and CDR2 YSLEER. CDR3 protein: CASSQGGGGEQFF. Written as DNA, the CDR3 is TGCGCCAGCAGCCAAGGAGGGGGCGGTGAGCAGTTCTTC.

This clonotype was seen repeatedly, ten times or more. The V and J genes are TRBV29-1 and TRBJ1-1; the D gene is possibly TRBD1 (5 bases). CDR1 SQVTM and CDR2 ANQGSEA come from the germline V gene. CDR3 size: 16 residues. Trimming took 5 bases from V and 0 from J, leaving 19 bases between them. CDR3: CSVRAQGWRVNTEAFF. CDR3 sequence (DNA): TGCAGCGTTAGGGCCCAGGGTTGGCGGGTGAACACTGAAGCTTTCTTT.

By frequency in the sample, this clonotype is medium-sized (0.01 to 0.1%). The CDR3 nucleotides read TGTGCCAGCGAACAGGGGGCTGTCACCGGGGAGCTGTTTTTT. As protein: CASEQGAVTGELFF. V and J are TRBV7-9 and TRBJ2-2; 9 bases agree with TRBD1. Per germline, CDR1 SEHNR and CDR2 FQNEAQ (reference sequence). The V and J ends lost 8 bases and 4 bases, in that order; junction bases with no gene match: 5. CDR3 length: 14 amino acids.

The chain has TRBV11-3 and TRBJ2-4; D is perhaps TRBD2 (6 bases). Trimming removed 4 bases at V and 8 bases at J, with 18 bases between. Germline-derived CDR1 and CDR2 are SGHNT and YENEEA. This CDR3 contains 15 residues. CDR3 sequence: CASSYRSGSWDIQYF. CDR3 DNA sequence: TGTGCCAGCAGCTACAGATCCGGGAGTTGGGACATTCAGTACTTC.

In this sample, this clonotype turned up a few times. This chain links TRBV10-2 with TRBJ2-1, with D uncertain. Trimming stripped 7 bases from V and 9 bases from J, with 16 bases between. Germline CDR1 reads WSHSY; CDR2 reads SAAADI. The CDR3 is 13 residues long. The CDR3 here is CASNARYSSEQFF. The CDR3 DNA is TGCGCCAGCAACGCTCGGTACTCCAGTGAGCAGTTCTTC.

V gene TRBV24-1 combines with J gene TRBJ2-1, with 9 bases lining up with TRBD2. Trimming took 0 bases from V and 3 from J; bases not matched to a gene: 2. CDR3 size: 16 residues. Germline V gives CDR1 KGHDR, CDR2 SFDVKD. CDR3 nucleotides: TGTGCCACCAGTGATTTGGCTAGCGGGAACTACAATGAGCAGTTCTTC. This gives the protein CATSDLASGNYNEQFF.

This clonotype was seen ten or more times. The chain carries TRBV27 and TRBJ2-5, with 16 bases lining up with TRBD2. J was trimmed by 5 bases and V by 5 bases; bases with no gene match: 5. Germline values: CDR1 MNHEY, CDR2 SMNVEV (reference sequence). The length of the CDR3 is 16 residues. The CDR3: CASSLGTSGREETQYF. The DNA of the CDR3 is TGTGCCAGCAGTCTGGGGACTAGCGGGAGGGAGGAGACCCAGTACTTC.

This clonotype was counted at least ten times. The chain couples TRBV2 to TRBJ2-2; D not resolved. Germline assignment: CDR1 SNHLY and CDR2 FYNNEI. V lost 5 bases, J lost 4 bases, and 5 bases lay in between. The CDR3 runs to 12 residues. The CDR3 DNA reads TGTGCCAGCAGTTTTGGCACCGGGGAGCTGTTTTTT. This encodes CASSFGTGELFF. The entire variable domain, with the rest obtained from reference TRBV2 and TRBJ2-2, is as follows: EPEVTQTPSHQVTQMGQEVILRCVPISNHLYFYWYRQILGQKVEFLVSFYNNEISEKSEIFDDQFSVERPDGSNFTLKIRSTKLEDSAMYFCASSFGTGELFFGEGSRLTVL.

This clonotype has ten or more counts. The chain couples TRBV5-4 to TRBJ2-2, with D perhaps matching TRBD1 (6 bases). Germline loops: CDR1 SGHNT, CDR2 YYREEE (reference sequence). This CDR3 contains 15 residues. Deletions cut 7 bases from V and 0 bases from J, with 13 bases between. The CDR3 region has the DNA TGTGCCAGCGGGTTCGGACAGTCGAACACCGGGGAGCTGTTTTTT. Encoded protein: CASGFGQSNTGELFF.

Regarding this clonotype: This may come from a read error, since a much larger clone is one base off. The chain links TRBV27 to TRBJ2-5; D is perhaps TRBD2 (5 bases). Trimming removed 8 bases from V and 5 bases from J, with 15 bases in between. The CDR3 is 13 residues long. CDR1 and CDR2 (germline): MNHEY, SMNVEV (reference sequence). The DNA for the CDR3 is TGTGCCAGCGGACTGGGTTCTCGGGAGACCCAGTACTTC. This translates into CASGLGSRETQYF.